The clone carrying this TCR beta chain was counted a few times. The antigen is undetermined. The V and J ends lost 5 bases and 0 bases, in that order; junction bases with no gene match: 9. CDR1 is SGHVS and CDR2 is FNYEAQ in the germline V gene. This CDR3 comprises 17 residues. TCRdb re-derived calls from the PCR reads in MiXCR, one entry per CDR3 protein. The sample yields roughly 15,000 distinct CDR3 sequences, around 45% seen once. Time point here: before preoperative PTX-NDP chemotherapy. This record belongs to a study of esophageal squamous cell carcinoma under preoperative chemotherapy. Regarding the study as a whole: Clonal contraction, more than amplification, hit abundant clones after paclitaxel-nedaplatin. Chemotherapy was followed by significantly higher TCR diversity in peripheral T cells only, not tumor-infiltrating lymphocytes. Post-treatment tumor-infiltrating lymphocytes appeared partly derived from peripheral T cells migrating into the tumor.

The V call is TRBV7-6, the J call TRBJ2-1, with 8 bases matching TRBD1. The sequence came from a human donor with esophageal squamous cell carcinoma. The donor label of this sample is uncertain. Sampling took place from a patient given preoperative chemotherapy. CDR3 sequence (DNA): TGTGCCAGCAGCCGGCGGACAGGGACGAGCTCCTACAATGAGCAGTTCTTC. Its translation: CASSRRTGTSSYNEQFF.